The sequence of this TCR beta chain was determined in a study of shared clonotypes between healthy human individuals. In the study overall: Donors were a couple of women and three men aged 18 to 49.

The unsorted samples took tens of millions of PBMCs to get genomic DNA. V was trimmed by 7 bases and J by 4 bases, leaving 11 bases between them. The CDR3 consists of 14 residues. Germline V gene data show CDR1 as MNHNS and CDR2 as SASEGT. Clones were sequenced by immunoSEQ multiplex PCR, and TCRdb holds only the in-frame ones, with some missing. Here the sample spans about 450,000 clones, around 79% being singletons. Sequenced: PBMCs. The chain uses TRBV6-1 and TRBJ2-6; D is possibly TRBD1 (6 bases). The clonotype originates from a woman aged 40 to 49 in good health. Some clones in this sample may be carry-over from other donors' samples. This CDR3 is CASTRQAGANVLTF. Here the CDR3 DNA reads TGTGCCAGCACCCGACAGGCAGGGGCCAACGTCCTGACTTTC.